The subject of this entry is one T cell receptor beta chain. The source of the sample is a study of blood T cell repertoires in COVID-19. Study context: Acute and convalescent COVID-19 samples came from the United States, Italy and Spain. PBMCs, B-cell-depleted T cells, or T cells provided the cDNA or gDNA that made up the material.

The germline gives CDR1 SQVTM, CDR2 ANQGSEA. V lost 4 bases to trimming and J lost 2 bases; unmatched junction nucleotides: 5. The CDR3 contains 14 residues. TCRdb keeps only in-frame clones here, not all; method: immunoSEQ multiplex PCR. The table lists roughly 340,000 clones, over 80% of them singletons. This chain links TRBV29-1 with TRBJ2-3; 8 bases match TRBD2. The sample taken for sequencing was peripheral blood. This TCR was recovered from a woman in her fifties or sixties with COVID-19, enrolled during active disease. CDR3 DNA: TGCAGCGTTGTGAAGCGGGAGATCACAGATACGCAGTATTTT. It yields the protein CSVVKREITDTQYF.